This T cell receptor (beta chain) was sequenced in a study of blood T cells in healthy people across ages. Whole-study findings and limits: Roughly linear declines in TCR beta diversity per million T cells occurred with age. Without sorted subsets, naive and antigen-experienced compartments could not be conclusively compared.

The CDR3 has 15 residues. Germline loops: CDR1 DFQATT, CDR2 SNEGSKA (reference sequence). Extracted total RNA amounted to at least 6 micrograms for each sample. Combining a sample-barcoded 5' primer with a J-beta primer mix, a second PCR ran for roughly 6 to 12 cycles. TCRdb re-called the 5' RACE reads through MiXCR, storing one row per CDR3 protein. Here the sample spans around 580,000 distinct CDR3 sequences, 40% to 50% being singletons. As concerns this clonotype: The antigen is unknown. Germline is not matched at one junction end, which may reflect a read error.

V gene TRBV20-1 combines with J gene TRBJ2-4; 10 nucleotides line up with TRBD1. This clonotype was sampled from a man aged 80 or over in good health. Sequencing was carried out using blood. This CDR3 reads CSASPGQGMGETQDF. The CDR3 coding sequence is TGCAGTGCTTCTCCGGGACAGGGGATGGGGGAGACCCAGGACTTC.